This entry is about one T cell receptor beta chain. This sample is part of a study of CD8 T cells in Susac syndrome. RNA in amounts of 0.5 to 1 ug was reverse transcribed with random hexamers. Amplification of TCR beta CDR3 across 54 Vbeta and 13 Jbeta was performed with immunoSEQ multiplex PCR. One entry per CDR3 protein, called by TCRdb with MiXCR from the immunoSEQ multiplex PCR reads. The data show some 400,000 distinct CDR3 sequences, with around 85% seen just once and more than 0.09% held by the top ten. The CD8+ and CD4+ T cells were negatively isolated, with the TEMRA cells enriched by FACS. Germline V gene data show CDR1 as KGHDR and CDR2 as SFDVKD. V dropped 3 bases and J dropped 7 bases, with 11 bases sitting between them. The CDR3 consists of 13 residues.

The sequenced material came from CD8+ T cells from PBMCs. This chain uses TRBV24-1 with TRBJ1-1; weak D call: TRBD1 (5 bases). The TCR comes from a human donor with multiple sclerosis. CDR3: CATSDGNDSEAFF. The CDR3 DNA is TGTGCCACCAGTGATGGCAATGACAGTGAAGCTTTCTTT.